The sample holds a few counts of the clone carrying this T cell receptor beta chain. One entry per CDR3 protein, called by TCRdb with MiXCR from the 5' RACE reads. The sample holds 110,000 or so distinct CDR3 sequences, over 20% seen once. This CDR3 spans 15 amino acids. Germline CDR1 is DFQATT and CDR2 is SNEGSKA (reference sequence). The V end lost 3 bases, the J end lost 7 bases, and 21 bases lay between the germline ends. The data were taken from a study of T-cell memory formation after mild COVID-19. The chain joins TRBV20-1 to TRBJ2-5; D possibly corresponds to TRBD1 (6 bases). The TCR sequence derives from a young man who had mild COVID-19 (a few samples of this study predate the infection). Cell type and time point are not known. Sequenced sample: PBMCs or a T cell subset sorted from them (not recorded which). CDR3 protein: CSASPFQQGGRTQYF. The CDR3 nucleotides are TGCAGTGCTAGTCCCTTCCAACAGGGTGGGAGGACCCAGTACTTC.